Below, 21 T cell receptor beta chains from the same sample are listed, as sequenced in a study of quantifying T cell responses using KT2 cells. In the study overall: Reverse transcription used primers in the TCR alpha and beta constant regions.

Each cDNA got a UMI-containing oligo ligated at its 3' end. First-round PCR used 4 cycles and beta primers RC1.1 and RC1.2 covering TRBC1 and TRBC2. One entry per CDR3 protein, called by TCRdb with MiXCR from the UMI-ligation and nested PCR reads. Found here are over 55,000 distinct CDR3 sequences, around 12% of them singletons; the top ten hold around a tenth. Material for sequencing was PBMCs spiked with cells of the T cell clone KT2. Receptors originate from a human donor.

This clonotype was seen only a few times. This chain uses TRBV5-5 with TRBJ1-6; a weak D match, TRBD1 (6 bases). CDR1 is SGHKS and CDR2 is YYEKEE in the germline V gene (reference sequence). Trimming pared 0 bases from V and 3 bases from J, leaving 19 bases between. The CDR3 sequence is 19 residues long. As DNA, the CDR3 is TGTGCCAGCAGCTTGGGGCAGGACAGCCTCCGGATCTATAATTCACCCCTCCACTTT. Translated, it gives CASSLGQDSLRIYNSPLHF.

This clonotype appeared a few times. V is TRBV7-2 and J is TRBJ1-5; no clear D. CDR3 length equals 15 residues. V lost 0 bases to trimming and J lost 0 bases, with 6 bases between them. Per germline, CDR1 SGHTA and CDR2 FQGNSA. CDR3: CASSLALASNQPQHF. The CDR3, as DNA: TGTGCCAGCAGCTTAGCTTTGGCTAGCAATCAGCCCCAGCATTTT.

The J gene is TRBJ2-7, the V gene TRBV20-1; D perhaps matches TRBD2 (6 bases). The CDR3 covers 17 residues. The V end lost 0 bases, the J end lost 6 bases, and 24 bases lay between the germline ends. From germline, CDR1 is DFQATT and CDR2 SNEGSKA (reference sequence). The DNA for the CDR3 is TGCAGTGCTAGAGATCCCCTAGGCGGCGGGGCCTGGGGCGAGCAGTACTTC. Encoded protein: CSARDPLGGGAWGEQYF.

The chain is built from TRBV12-3 or TRBV12-4 and TRBJ2-7; D is ambiguous. Trimming took 6 bases from V and 4 from J, leaving 16 bases between them. The CDR3 totals 14 residues. DNA for the CDR3: TGTGCCAGCAGCGCCTCCACAGTAGGTTACGAGCAGTACTTC. Its translation is CASSASTVGYEQYF.

This clonotype was recorded a few times. The V gene is TRBV7-2, the J gene TRBJ2-3, with D possibly matching TRBD2 (5 bases). Per germline, CDR1 SGHTA and CDR2 FQGNSA. CDR3 size: 15 residues. V lost 8 bases, J lost 6 bases, and 21 bases lay in between. The CDR3 loop reads CASLLGTVRRDTQYF. CDR3 nucleotides: TGTGCCAGCCTCCTCGGTACAGTTAGGAGGGATACGCAGTATTTT.

This clonotype was seen ten or more times. The gene calls are TRBV27 and TRBJ2-1; D remains unclear. This CDR3 comprises 14 residues. V was shortened by 0 bases and J by 4 bases, with 7 bases between the two germline ends. Germline lookup yields CDR1 MNHEY and CDR2 SMNVEV (reference sequence). DNA for the CDR3: TGTGCCAGCAGTTTATCGGCAGGTTACAATGAGCAGTTCTTC. The encoded protein is CASSLSAGYNEQFF.

The rearrangement uses TRBV7-2 and TRBJ2-3, with 8 bases aligning to TRBD2. The trim removed 2 bases at V and 4 bases at J, leaving 5 bases unmatched. Per the germline V gene, CDR1 is SGHTA and CDR2 is FQGNSA. The CDR3 length is 15 residues. This chain's CDR3 is CASSLRSGSADTQYF. The CDR3 DNA follows: TGTGCCAGCAGCTTAAGAAGCGGGAGTGCAGATACGCAGTATTTT.

This clonotype was seen repeatedly, ten times or more. The chain joins TRBV6-1 to TRBJ1-5; unclear D gene. The CDR3 sequence is 16 residues long. The V gene lost 6 bases and the J gene lost 3 bases, with 18 bases spanning the gap. CDR1 and CDR2 from the germline V gene are MNHNS and SASEGT. The CDR3 DNA sequence: TGTGCCAGCAGGGCCTCTTTTACCGCGGACAATCAGCCCCAGCATTTT. It yields the protein CASRASFTADNQPQHF.

This clonotype appeared a few times. The CDR3 spells CASSFRQTNYGYTF. For the CDR3, the DNA is TGTGCCAGCAGCTTCCGACAGACTAACTATGGCTACACCTTC. The J gene is TRBJ1-2, the V gene TRBV6-5; TRBD1 might be the D (5 bases). The CDR3 totals 14 residues. V was clipped by 6 bases and J by 0 bases, with 11 bases between them. Germline-derived CDR1 and CDR2 are MNHEY and SVGAGI.

Note on this clonotype: This may be a read error: a much more frequent sequence differs by one nucleotide. The rearrangement joins TRBV5-6 to TRBJ2-2; 13 bases align to TRBD2. The CDR3 sequence is 17 residues long. J gave up 7 bases and V 5 bases, and 11 bases lay outside the gene matches. Per germline, CDR1 SGHDT and CDR2 YYEEEE. The CDR3, as DNA: TGTGCCAGCAGTAATAGGACTAGCGGGAGTTCGAGCGGGGAGCTGTTTTTT. Translation gives CASSNRTSGSSSGELFF. Together with reference TRBV5-6 and TRBJ2-2, the CDR3 gives the full variable domain: DAGVTQSPTHLIKTRGQQVTLRCSPKSGHDTVSWYQQALGQGPQFIFQYYEEEERQRGNFPDRFSGHQFPNYSSELNVNALLLGDSALYLCASSNRTSGSSSGELFFGEGSRLTVL.

Many counts were recorded for this clonotype. The V call is TRBV19, the J call TRBJ1-5; no firm D call. The V end was cut by 7 bases, the J end by 4 bases, with 11 bases between. Looked up from germline, CDR1 is LNHDA and CDR2 is SQIVND (reference sequence). The CDR3 consists of 13 residues. The CDR3 nucleotides are TGTGCCAGTATCGGGCTGGAAAATCAGCCCCAGCATTTT. Encoded protein: CASIGLENQPQHF.

This chain uses TRBV5-4 with TRBJ2-7; no definite D call. Trimming removed 0 bases from V and 2 bases from J, with 6 bases in between. Germline V gene lookup returns CDR1 SGHNT and CDR2 YYREEE (reference sequence). This CDR3 has 13 residues. CDR3 bases: TGTGCCAGCAGCTTGGGCCCAACCTACGAGCAGTACTTC. Translating it yields CASSLGPTYEQYF.

This clonotype was detected only a few times. The V call is TRBV7-3, the J call TRBJ2-7, with D perhaps matching TRBD1 or TRBD2 (5 bases each). Germline loops: CDR1 SGHTA, CDR2 FQGTGA. There are 13 residues in the CDR3. Trimming took off 5 bases at V and 2 bases at J, with 10 bases between the two ends. CDR3 protein: CASSPSGPYEQYF. CDR3 DNA sequence: TGTGCCAGCAGCCCATCGGGACCCTACGAGCAGTACTTC.

This clonotype occurred many times. The chain joins TRBV6-5 to TRBJ1-2; D unresolved. Per germline, CDR1 MNHEY and CDR2 SVGAGI. The CDR3 is 17 residues long. V was cut by 0 bases and J by 7 bases, with 21 bases left in between. In DNA, the CDR3 is TGTGCCAGCAGTTACTCCTCGGCAAATCGTCGGGTCGGTGGCTACACCTTC. Translating it yields CASSYSSANRRVGGYTF.

This clonotype has a handful of counts. The chain uses TRBV5-1 and TRBJ2-2; 7 bases align to TRBD1. V dropped 1 base and J dropped 6; count of bases not matched to a gene: 3. Germline loops: CDR1 SGHRS, CDR2 YFSETQ. The CDR3 has 14 amino acids. CDR3 in DNA: TGCGCCAGCAGCTTGAGGCAGGGGGCCGGGGAGCTGTTTTTT. Its protein product is CASSLRQGAGELFF. Drawing the rest from reference TRBV5-1 and TRBJ2-2, the complete variable domain is KAGVTQTPRYLIKTRGQQVTLSCSPISGHRSVSWYQQTPGQGLQFLFEYFSETQRNKGNFPGRFSGRQFSNSRSEMNVSTLELGDSALYLCASSLRQGAGELFFGEGSRLTVL.

This clonotype was detected ten times or more. The chain recombines TRBV6-5 with TRBJ1-2; 7 bases fit TRBD1. Unmatched junction bases numbered 6, after V lost 5 bases and J lost 6 bases. Germline V gene data show CDR1 as MNHEY and CDR2 as SVGAGI. The CDR3 extends over 13 amino acids. CDR3 sequence reads: CASSHPGQDGYTF. The CDR3 DNA reads TGTGCCAGCAGTCACCCCGGACAGGATGGCTACACCTTC.

A word on this clonotype: Possible read error: a much larger clone is one base away. This chain joins TRBV6-5 and TRBJ2-7; D is uncertain. The V gene's germline CDR1 is MNHEY and CDR2 SVGAGI. This CDR3 comprises 17 residues. The DNA for the CDR3 is TGTGTCAGCAGTTACGCAGGCGGTCGAGGTCTCTCCTACGAGCAGTACTTC. Translating gives CVSSYAGGRGLSYEQYF.

This clonotype has at least ten counts. V gene TRBV9 combines with J gene TRBJ2-7; 7 bases are a match to TRBD2. The ends lost 2 bases at V and 0 bases at J; junction bases unmatched: 2. The germline CDR1 and CDR2 sequences are SGDLS and YYNGEE. The CDR3 totals 14 residues. CDR3 region: CASSVGGNSYEQYF. For the CDR3, the DNA is TGTGCCAGCAGCGTCGGGGGGAACTCCTACGAGCAGTACTTC. The whole variable domain, remainder taken from reference TRBV9 and TRBJ2-7, is DSGVTQTPKHLITATGQRVTLRCSPRSGDLSVYWYQQSLDQGLQFLIQYYNGEERAKGNILERFSAQQFPDLHSELNLSSLELGDSALYFCASSVGGNSYEQYFGPGTRLTVT.

This clonotype was detected many times. The gene calls are TRBV5-4 and TRBJ1-1, with 7 bases aligning to TRBD1. V trimming: 1 base; J trimming: 7 bases; junction bases outside the gene matches: 7. Per germline, CDR1 SGHNT and CDR2 YYREEE (reference sequence). CDR3 length equals 14 residues. The CDR3 DNA is TGTGCCAGCAGCTTGAACGGAGGGGGCGGTGAAGCTTTCTTT. Translating gives CASSLNGGGGEAFF.

This clonotype occurred many times. The chain carries TRBV20-1 and TRBJ2-2, with TRBD1 identical over 8 bases. This CDR3 has 16 amino acids. Per germline, CDR1 DFQATT and CDR2 SNEGSKA (reference sequence). V was pared by 2 bases and J by 3 bases, with 8 bases of the junction left unmatched. The CDR3 region is CSARNADRVYTGELFF. In nucleotides, the CDR3 is TGCAGTGCTAGAAACGCGGACAGGGTTTACACCGGGGAGCTGTTTTTT.

This clonotype came up many times. The V call is TRBV24-1, the J call TRBJ2-5; D is unclear. Germline V CDR1 and CDR2: KGHDR, SFDVKD. The CDR3 loop spans 13 amino acids. The V and J ends lost 3 bases and 0 bases respectively, with 4 bases between them. Here the CDR3 reads CATSDPNQETQYF. The CDR3 DNA follows: TGTGCCACCAGTGATCCAAACCAAGAGACCCAGTACTTC.